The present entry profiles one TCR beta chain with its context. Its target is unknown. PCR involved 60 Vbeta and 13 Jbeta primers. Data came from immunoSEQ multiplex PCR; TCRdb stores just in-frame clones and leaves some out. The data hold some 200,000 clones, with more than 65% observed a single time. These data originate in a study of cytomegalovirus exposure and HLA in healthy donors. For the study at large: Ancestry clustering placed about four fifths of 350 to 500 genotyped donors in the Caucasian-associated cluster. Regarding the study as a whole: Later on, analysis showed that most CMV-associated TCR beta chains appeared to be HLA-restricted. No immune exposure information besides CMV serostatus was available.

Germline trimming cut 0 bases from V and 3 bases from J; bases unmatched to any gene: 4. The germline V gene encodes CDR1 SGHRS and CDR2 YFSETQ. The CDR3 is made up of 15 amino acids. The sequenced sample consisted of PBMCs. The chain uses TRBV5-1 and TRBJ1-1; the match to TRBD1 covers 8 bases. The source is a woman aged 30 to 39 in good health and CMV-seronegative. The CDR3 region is CASSLGRGQDTEAFF. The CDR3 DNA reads TGCGCCAGCAGCTTGGGCAGGGGGCAGGACACTGAAGCTTTCTTT.